This T cell receptor beta chain was identified during a study of T-cell reconstitution after alpha-beta-depleted transplantation in children. The TCRbeta library incorporated unique molecular identifiers. TCRdb reprocessed the PCR reads via MiXCR and lists one record per CDR3 protein. The repertoire includes roughly 24,000 distinct CDR3 sequences, 11% of them detected once, and more than 20% sits in the top ten. Germline V gives CDR1 MRHNA, CDR2 SNTAGT. This CDR3 is 14 amino acids long. V gave up 3 bases and J gave up 1 base, with 8 bases separating them. This clonotype has a count of ten or more. The material was PBMCs from the stem cell graft donor, obtained from the stem cell graft. The sequence was obtained from a human donor who donated a stem cell graft to a child with chronic granulomatous disease. V usage is TRBV6-4 and J usage is TRBJ2-3; unclear D gene. CDR3: CASSENQGTDTQYF. The CDR3 DNA sequence: TGTGCCAGCAGTGAGAACCAGGGCACAGATACGCAGTATTTT.